This TCR beta chain appears in the sequencing data of a study of siplizumab effects on memory and regulatory T cells. Trimming removed 6 bases from V and 12 bases from J, with 17 bases in between. Germline V lookup: CDR1 MNHNY, CDR2 SVGAGI (reference sequence). The CDR3 covers 12 residues. This clone has only one observation. Its matching antigen is unknown. Study outcomes and limitations: Alloreactive clones mapping to unstimulated subsets formed only a minor fraction.

Every sample had about 100,000 of its TCR templates assayed. Generated by immunoSEQ multiplex PCR, the TCRdb table keeps only in-frame clones and is missing some. Of some 100,000 clones in the sample, around 90% were seen once. The source material was non-Treg CD4+ T cells sorted from blood. This rearrangement joins TRBV6-6 to TRBJ1-1, with D possibly TRBD1 on 6 matching bases. The source of this sequence is a human donor in good health. CDR3 protein: CASRPTAQGSFF. The CDR3 region has the DNA TGTGCCAGCAGGCCCACGGCCCAGGGGTCTTTCTTT.